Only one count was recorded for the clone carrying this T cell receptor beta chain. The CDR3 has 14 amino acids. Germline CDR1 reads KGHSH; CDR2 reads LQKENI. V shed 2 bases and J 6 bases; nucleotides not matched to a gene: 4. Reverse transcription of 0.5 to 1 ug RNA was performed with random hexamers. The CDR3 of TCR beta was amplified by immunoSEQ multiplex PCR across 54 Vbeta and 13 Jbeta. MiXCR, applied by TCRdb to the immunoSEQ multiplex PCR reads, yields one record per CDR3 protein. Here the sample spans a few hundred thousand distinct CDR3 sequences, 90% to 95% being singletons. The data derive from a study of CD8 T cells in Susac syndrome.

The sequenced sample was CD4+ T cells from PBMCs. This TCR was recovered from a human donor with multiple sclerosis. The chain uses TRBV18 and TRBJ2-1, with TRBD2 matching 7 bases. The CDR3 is CASSPAGVINEQFF. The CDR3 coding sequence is TGTGCCAGCTCACCAGCGGGGGTTATCAATGAGCAGTTCTTC.